This T cell receptor beta chain was found in a study of T cell responses to AZD1222 COVID-19 vaccine. Findings and limits, study-wide: Donors skewed white British and female; clonal diversity was possibly underestimated.

The assay was immunoSEQ multiplex PCR, and TCRdb's table has in-frame clones only and misses some. This table holds about 140,000 clones, over 85% found once. This CDR3 contains 14 residues. V gave up 3 bases and J gave up 3 bases, with 12 bases separating them. Looked up from germline, CDR1 is MGHRA and CDR2 is YSYEKL. In the case of this clone: The antigen is unknown.

The source of this sequence is an adult who received the AZD1222 COVID-19 vaccine. The genes are TRBV4-1 and TRBJ2-7; TRBD2 might be the D (5 bases). Sequences were derived from peripheral blood, sampled 28 days after the second AZD1222 dose. The CDR3 spells CASSQEVGGYEQYF. CDR3 DNA: TGCGCCAGCAGCCAGGAGGTCGGAGGCTACGAGCAGTACTTC.